The 7 T cell receptor beta chains presented below share a single source sample, sequenced in a study of cytomegalovirus exposure and HLA in healthy donors. PCR was performed using 60 Vbeta and 13 Jbeta primers. Generated by immunoSEQ multiplex PCR, the TCRdb table keeps only in-frame clones and is missing some. The sample contains roughly 220,000 clones, about two thirds of which appear only once. Specimen: PBMCs. Receptor source: a middle-aged man in good health and CMV-seropositive.

This rearrangement joins TRBV19 to TRBJ2-2, with 10 bases that match TRBD1. V shed 9 bases and J 5 bases; nucleotides not matched to a gene: 12. In germline, CDR1 is LNHDA, CDR2 SQIVND (reference sequence). The CDR3 totals 16 residues. The CDR3 region has the DNA TGTGCCAGCGCAACTATTCCGGGACAGGGGACCGGGGAGCTGTTTTTT. The encoded protein is CASATIPGQGTGELFF.

CDR3 nucleotide sequence: TGCAGTGCTCACAGGGAAGAGACCCAGTACTTC. This gives the protein CSAHREETQYF. J is TRBJ2-5 and V is TRBV20-1, with a possible D match to TRBD1 (6 bases). Germline V gene lookup returns CDR1 DFQATT and CDR2 SNEGSKA (reference sequence). V dropped 5 bases and J dropped 3 bases, with 7 bases sitting between them. This CDR3 has 11 residues.

The V and J genes are TRBV6-5 and TRBJ1-1; D is perhaps TRBD1 (6 bases). The ends were cut back, 5 bases at V and 3 bases at J, with 10 bases in the middle. CDR1 is MNHEY, CDR2 SVGAGI, per germline. CDR3 length equals 13 residues. CDR3 amino acids: CASSIQGYTEAFF. CDR3 bases: TGTGCCAGCAGTATACAGGGATACACTGAAGCTTTCTTT.

The rearrangement links TRBV6-1 to TRBJ1-2; 11 nucleotides align to TRBD1. Germline CDR1 is MNHNS and CDR2 is SASEGT. V trimming: 5 bases; J trimming: 3 bases; junction bases outside the gene matches: 5. The CDR3 is 15 amino acids. In DNA form, the CDR3 reads TGTGCCAGCAGTATGCCGGGACAGGGGGACTATGGCTACACCTTC. It translates to CASSMPGQGDYGYTF.

This chain joins TRBV7-9 and TRBJ2-3; TRBD2 agrees at 8 bases. The CDR3 length is 16 residues. The V gene's germline CDR1 is SEHNR and CDR2 FQNEAQ (reference sequence). V lost 2 bases to trimming and J lost 0 bases; unmatched junction nucleotides: 4. The CDR3 DNA sequence: TGTGCCAGCAGCTTACTTAGCGGGGTTAGCACAGATACGCAGTATTTT. Its translation: CASSLLSGVSTDTQYF.

This clone was observed a handful of times. The chain couples TRBV11-2 to TRBJ1-5; 7 nucleotides line up with TRBD1. Germline CDR1 is SGHAT and CDR2 is FQNNGV. J was trimmed by 9 bases and V by 6 bases; bases with no gene match: 8. CDR3 size: 13 residues. This chain's CDR3 is CASSQQGKGPQHF. The CDR3 nucleotides are TGTGCCAGCAGTCAACAGGGGAAGGGGCCCCAGCATTTT.

The sample holds a few counts of this clone. J is TRBJ1-6 and V is TRBV14; possibly TRBD1 for D (5 bases). CDR1 is SGHDN and CDR2 is FVKESK in the germline V gene. This CDR3 region has 14 residues. Trimming stripped 4 bases from V and 13 bases from J, with 17 bases between. Here the CDR3 reads CASSPGLIRAPLHF. The CDR3 coding sequence is TGTGCCAGCAGCCCGGGACTCATAAGGGCGCCCCTCCACTTT.